A single T cell receptor beta chain is shown here with its context. Its cognate antigen is unknown. It was with 60 Vbeta and 13 Jbeta primers that the PCR ran. Original handling: Roughly 83 million unique TCR beta chains, roughly 11 million of them shared, were counted by a later analysis. The data were produced by immunoSEQ multiplex PCR, yet TCRdb's version contains in-frame clones alone and is incomplete. V, J and clone size are taken as reported in that table, and D and trimming were inferred from the DNA itself. The sample consists of some 200,000 clones, about 77% of them appearing once. CDR3 size: 14 residues. Germline assignment: CDR1 MNHEY and CDR2 SVGAGI. V lost 7 bases to trimming and J lost 3 bases, with 15 bases between them. These data belong to a study of cytomegalovirus exposure and HLA in healthy donors. Regarding the study as a whole: A later analysis found common viral pathogens apparently linked to several of the most significant clusters. In vitro work confirmed that a few CMV-associated chains recognize CMV antigens.

Sequencing was carried out using PBMCs. The chain combines TRBV6-5 with TRBJ2-5; tentative D call: TRBD1 (5 bases). The sequence came from a woman aged 25 to 45 in good health and CMV-seronegative. The CDR3 DNA reads as TGTGCCAGCAAAGGGGCAAATCTAGAAGAGACCCAGTACTTC. The encoded protein is CASKGANLEETQYF.